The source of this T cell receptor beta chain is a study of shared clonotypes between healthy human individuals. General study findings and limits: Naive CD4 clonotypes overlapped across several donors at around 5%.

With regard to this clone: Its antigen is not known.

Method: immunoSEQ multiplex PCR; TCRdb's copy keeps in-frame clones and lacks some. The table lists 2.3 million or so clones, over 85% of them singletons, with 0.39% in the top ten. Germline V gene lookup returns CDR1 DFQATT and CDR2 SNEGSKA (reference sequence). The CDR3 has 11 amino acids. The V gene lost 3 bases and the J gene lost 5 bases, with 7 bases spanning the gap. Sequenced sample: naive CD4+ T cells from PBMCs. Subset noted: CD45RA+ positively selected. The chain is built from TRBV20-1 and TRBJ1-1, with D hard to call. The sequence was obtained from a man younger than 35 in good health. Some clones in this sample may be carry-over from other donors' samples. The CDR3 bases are TGCAGTGCTAGGCTGAGAACTGAAGCTTTCTTT. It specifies CSARLRTEAFF.